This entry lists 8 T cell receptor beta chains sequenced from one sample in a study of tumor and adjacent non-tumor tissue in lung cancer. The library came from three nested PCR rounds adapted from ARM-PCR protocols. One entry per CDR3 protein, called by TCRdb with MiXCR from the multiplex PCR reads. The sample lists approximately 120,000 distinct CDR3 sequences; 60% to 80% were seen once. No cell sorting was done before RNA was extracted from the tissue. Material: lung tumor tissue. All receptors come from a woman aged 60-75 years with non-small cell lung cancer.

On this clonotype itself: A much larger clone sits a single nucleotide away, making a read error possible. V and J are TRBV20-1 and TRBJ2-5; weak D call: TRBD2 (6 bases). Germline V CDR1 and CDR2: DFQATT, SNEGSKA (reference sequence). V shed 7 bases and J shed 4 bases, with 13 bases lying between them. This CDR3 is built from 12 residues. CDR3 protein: CSGRLGSETQYF. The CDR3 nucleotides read TGCAGTGGCCGACTAGGTTCAGAGACCCAGTACTTC.

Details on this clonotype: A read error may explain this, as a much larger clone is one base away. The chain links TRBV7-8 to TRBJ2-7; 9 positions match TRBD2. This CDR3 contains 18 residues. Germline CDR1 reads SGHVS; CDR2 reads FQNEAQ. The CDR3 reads CASILSRSGSNGPDEQYF. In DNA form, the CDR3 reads TGTGCCAGCATCTTATCTCGTAGCGGGAGCAATGGTCCGGACGAGCAGTACTTC.

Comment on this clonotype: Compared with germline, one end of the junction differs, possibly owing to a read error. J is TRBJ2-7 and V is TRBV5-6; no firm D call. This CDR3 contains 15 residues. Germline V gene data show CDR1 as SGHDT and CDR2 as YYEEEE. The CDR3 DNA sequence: TGTGTCAGCAGCTTTATGTCGGGTTCATGGTACGAGGAGTACTTC. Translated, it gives CVSSFMSGSWYEEYF.

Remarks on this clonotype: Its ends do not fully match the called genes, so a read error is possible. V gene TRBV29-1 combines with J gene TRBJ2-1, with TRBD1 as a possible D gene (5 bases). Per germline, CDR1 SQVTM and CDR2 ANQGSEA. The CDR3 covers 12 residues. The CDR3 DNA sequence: TGCAGCGTTGGCCCCAGGGCAGGTGAGCTGTTCTTC. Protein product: CSVGPRAGELFF.

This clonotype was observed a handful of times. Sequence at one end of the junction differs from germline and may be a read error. CDR3 protein: CASRRRIGNDNNSPLHF. DNA of the CDR3: TGTGCTAGCAGACGCCGGATAGGGAATGATAATAATTCACCCCTCCACTTT. The chain is built from TRBV6-2 or TRBV6-3 and TRBJ1-6; D unclear. Germline CDR1 MNHEY, CDR2 SVGEGT. The CDR3 spans 17 residues.

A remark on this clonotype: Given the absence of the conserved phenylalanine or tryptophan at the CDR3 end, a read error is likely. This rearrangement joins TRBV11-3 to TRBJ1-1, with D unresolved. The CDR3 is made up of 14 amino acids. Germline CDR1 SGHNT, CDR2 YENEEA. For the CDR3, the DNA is TGTGCCAGCAGCCCTCGGGGATTGAAGACTGAAGCTTTCTCT. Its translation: CASSPRGLKTEAFS.

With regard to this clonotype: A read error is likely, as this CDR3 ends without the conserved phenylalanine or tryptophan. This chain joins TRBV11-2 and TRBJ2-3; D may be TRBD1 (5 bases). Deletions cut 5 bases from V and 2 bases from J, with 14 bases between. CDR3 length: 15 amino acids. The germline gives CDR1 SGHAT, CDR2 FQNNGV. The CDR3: CASSATATATDTQYS. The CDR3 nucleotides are TGTGCCAGCAGCGCCACCGCGACAGCCACAGATACGCAGTATTCT.

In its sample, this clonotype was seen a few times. CDR3 residues: CASRREGNTEAFF. The DNA of the CDR3 is TGTGCCAGCAGACGTGAAGGGAACACTGAAGCTTTCTTT. This sequence joins TRBV7-6 and TRBJ1-1; D is unclear. Germline V gives CDR1 SGHVS, CDR2 FNYEAQ. This CDR3 contains 13 residues. Trimming took off 6 bases at V and 1 base at J, with 9 bases between the two ends.